The 29 T cell receptor beta chains given below trace back to one sample, sequenced in a study of blood T cell repertoires in COVID-19. Sequencing used immunoSEQ multiplex PCR; TCRdb keeps in-frame clones, though not all of them. Of 300,000 to 450,000 clones in the sample, roughly 90% were seen once. Source material: peripheral blood. These receptors all come from a young woman with COVID-19, enrolled during active disease.

The chain joins TRBV28 to TRBJ1-1, with D possibly matching TRBD1 (6 bases). The CDR3 extends over 15 amino acids. Germline V gives CDR1 MDHEN, CDR2 SYDVKM. V dropped 2 bases and J dropped 10 bases, with 20 bases sitting between them. CDR3 amino acids: CASSLEGGPGEGAFF. CDR3 nucleotide sequence: TGTGCCAGCAGTTTAGAAGGTGGGCCAGGGGAGGGAGCTTTCTTT. The complete variable domain, with remaining parts taken from reference TRBV28 and TRBJ1-1, reads DVKVTQSSRYLVKRTGEKVFLECVQDMDHENMFWYRQDPGLGLRLIYFSYDVKMKEKGDIPEGYSVSREKKERFSLILESASTNQTSMYLCASSLEGGPGEGAFFGQGTRLTVV.

CDR3 region: CASSKGDCYNEQFF. The CDR3 nucleotides are TGTGCCAGCAGCAAGGGGGACTGTTACAATGAGCAGTTCTTC. The chain joins TRBV21-1 to TRBJ2-1; the tabulated D call, TRBD2, remains unverified against the DNA. TRBV21-1 is described as a pseudogene. The length of the CDR3 is 14 residues.

The chain recombines TRBV20-1 with TRBJ2-5; maybe TRBD2 (5 bases). V was trimmed by 3 bases and J by 2 bases, leaving 13 bases between them. The CDR3 consists of 14 residues. Germline V CDR1 and CDR2: DFQATT, SNEGSKA (reference sequence). This CDR3 reads CSASGGGGQETQYF. The CDR3 coding sequence is TGCAGTGCTAGTGGCGGTGGAGGACAAGAGACCCAGTACTTC.

This chain uses TRBV18 with TRBJ2-7, with 8 positions matching TRBD1. V trimming: 5 bases; J trimming: 7 bases; junction bases outside the gene matches: 7. CDR1 is KGHSH, CDR2 LQKENI, per germline. The CDR3 totals 13 residues. CDR3: CASSADRVEEQYF. The CDR3 nucleotides read TGTGCCAGCTCAGCGGACAGGGTCGAAGAGCAGTACTTC.

The chain combines TRBV19 with TRBJ1-4; 10 bases match TRBD1. The CDR3 covers 15 residues. Trimming at V came to 7 bases and at J to 8 bases, leaving 10 bases not matched to a gene. In germline, CDR1 is LNHDA, CDR2 SQIVND (reference sequence). The CDR3 nucleotides are TGTGCCAGTACACGGGGGACAGGGGAAGACGAAAAACTGTTTTTT. Translation gives CASTRGTGEDEKLFF.

This sequence joins TRBV11-3 and TRBJ2-1; D is possibly TRBD2 (6 bases). This CDR3 contains 16 residues. Germline values: CDR1 SGHNT, CDR2 YENEEA. V was trimmed by 5 bases and J by 4 bases, leaving 18 bases between them. CDR3 DNA sequence: TGTGCCAGCAGCCCCCTAGTCGGGAGAATTTACAATGAGCAGTTCTTC. Residues: CASSPLVGRIYNEQFF.

This rearrangement joins TRBV4-3 to TRBJ2-7, with 10 bases matching TRBD2. J lost 1 base, V lost 4 bases, and 13 bases had no gene match. CDR1 is LGHNA, CDR2 YSLEER, per germline. The CDR3 extends over 18 amino acids. The CDR3 loop reads CASSRKMVRTSGSYEQYV. In DNA, the CDR3 is TGCGCCAGCAGCCGCAAGATGGTTCGGACTAGCGGTTCCTACGAGCAGTACGTC.

The gene calls are TRBV7-9 and TRBJ2-1, with 14 nucleotides matching TRBD2. Germline V CDR1 and CDR2: SEHNR, FQNEAQ (reference sequence). This CDR3 has 17 residues. V dropped 5 bases and J dropped 6; count of bases not matched to a gene: 9. The CDR3 loop is CASSVGLAGVPINEQFF. The DNA for the CDR3 is TGTGCCAGCAGCGTGGGACTAGCGGGAGTTCCGATCAATGAGCAGTTCTTC.

The chain links TRBV4-2 to TRBJ2-3; 8 bases map to TRBD2. V shed 1 base and J 1 base; nucleotides not matched to a gene: 10. The CDR3 length is 18 residues. Germline CDR1 is LGHNA and CDR2 is YNFKEQ. DNA for the CDR3: TGTGCCAGCAGCCAAGCGACGCTCGGGCGGGGGGGCACAGATACGCAGTATTTT. It codes for CASSQATLGRGGTDTQYF.

This chain connects TRBV11-3 to TRBJ2-2, with TRBD2 matching over 10 bases. This CDR3 has 18 amino acids. V trimming: 4 bases; J trimming: 5 bases; junction bases outside the gene matches: 13. From germline, CDR1 is SGHNT and CDR2 YENEEA. This chain's CDR3 is CASSSTPNSGRLTGELFF. The CDR3 DNA sequence: TGTGCCAGCAGCTCCACCCCTAATAGCGGGAGGCTTACCGGGGAGCTGTTTTTT.

This chain links TRBV14 with TRBJ1-4; 10 bases match TRBD1. The germline CDR1 and CDR2 sequences are SGHDN and FVKESK. The CDR3 has 15 residues. Trimming at V came to 4 bases and at J to 8 bases, leaving 7 bases not matched to a gene. The chain's CDR3 is CASSLSGTGAEKLFF. The CDR3 DNA reads TGTGCCAGCAGCCTATCTGGGACAGGGGCCGAAAAACTGTTTTTT.

The chain employs TRBV4-1 and TRBJ1-5; D not resolved. The CDR3 is 14 amino acids. The V and J ends lost 3 bases and 2 bases respectively, with 8 bases between them. CDR1 MGHRA and CDR2 YSYEKL come from the germline V gene. CDR3 amino acids: CASSQQVGNQPQHF. The CDR3 DNA reads as TGCGCCAGCAGCCAGCAGGTTGGCAATCAGCCCCAGCATTTT.

The chain combines TRBV27 with TRBJ2-1; no reliable D call. The CDR3 is 14 amino acids. The germline CDR1 and CDR2 sequences are MNHEY and SMNVEV (reference sequence). Trimming left V 3 bases short and J 2 bases short, with 8 bases between. The CDR3 sequence: CASSFGLTYNEQFF. Here the CDR3 DNA reads TGTGCCAGCAGTTTTGGCCTCACCTACAATGAGCAGTTCTTC.

This rearrangement joins TRBV6-2 or TRBV6-3 to TRBJ1-4; D is uncertain. V was clipped by 4 bases and J by 8 bases, with 11 bases between them. Germline V lookup: CDR1 MNHEY, CDR2 SVGEGT. The CDR3 runs to 13 residues. CDR3 amino acids: CASSWGVGEKLFF. The CDR3 DNA sequence: TGTGCCAGCAGTTGGGGAGTTGGCGAAAAACTGTTTTTT.

J is TRBJ1-5 and V is TRBV6-5, with D maybe TRBD1 (6 bases). The germline CDR1 and CDR2 sequences are MNHEY and SVGAGI. V lost 6 bases, J lost 6 bases, and 12 bases lay in between. The CDR3 totals 13 residues. The CDR3 reads CASSPRGLQPQHF. CDR3 nucleotide sequence: TGTGCCAGCAGCCCCAGGGGTCTTCAGCCCCAGCATTTT.

Written as DNA, the CDR3 is TGCAGCGTTCAGACAGGGGGAGACACTGAAGCTTTCTTT. It yields the protein CSVQTGGDTEAFF. The chain recombines TRBV29-1 with TRBJ1-1, with 9 bases fitting TRBD1. The length of the CDR3 is 13 residues. Trimming at V came to 5 bases and at J to 3 bases, leaving 4 bases not matched to a gene. Germline V gene sequence: CDR1 SQVTM, CDR2 ANQGSEA. Supplemented by reference TRBV29-1 and TRBJ1-1, the full variable domain reads SAVISQKPSRDICQRGTSLTIQCQVDSQVTMMFWYRQQPGQSLTLIATANQGSEATYESGFVIDKFPISRPNLTFSTLTVSNMSPEDSSIYLCSVQTGGDTEAFFGQGTRLTVV.

As concerns this clone: This sample includes further DNA sequences coding for the same CDR3. The rearrangement uses TRBV24-1 and TRBJ2-3; 9 nucleotides agree with TRBD2. J gave up 0 bases and V 3 bases, and 0 bases lay outside the gene matches. Germline V lookup: CDR1 KGHDR, CDR2 SFDVKD. There are 15 residues in the CDR3. DNA of the CDR3: TGTGCCACCAGTGATACTAGCGGGAGCACAGATACGCAGTATTTT. Amino acid sequence: CATSDTSGSTDTQYF.

This clone was observed a few times. The chain has TRBV27 and TRBJ2-1; 13 bases match TRBD2. CDR3 length: 17 residues. The junction had 12 bases not matched to a gene; V was cut back by 4 bases and J by 9 bases. Germline loops: CDR1 MNHEY, CDR2 SMNVEV (reference sequence). The CDR3: CASSSPPGLAGRGEQFF. In DNA form, the CDR3 reads TGTGCCAGCAGTTCTCCTCCGGGACTAGCGGGACGTGGTGAGCAGTTCTTC.

The rearrangement joins TRBV25-1 to TRBJ1-5, with D uncertain. Germline lookup yields CDR1 MGHDK and CDR2 SYGVNS. V was shortened by 6 bases and J by 7 bases, with 13 bases between the two germline ends. The CDR3 consists of 13 residues. The CDR3 region is CASRGGIKQPQHF. In nucleotides, the CDR3 is TGTGCCAGCAGAGGAGGGATCAAACAGCCCCAGCATTTT.

This chain connects TRBV29-1 to TRBJ1-1; weak D call: TRBD1 (5 bases). In germline, CDR1 is SQVTM, CDR2 ANQGSEA. The CDR3 spans 13 residues. Between the trimmed V and J ends, which lost 2 bases and 1 base, there was a span of 8 bases. The CDR3 is CSVERQPNTEAFF. CDR3 nucleotides: TGCAGCGTTGAACGACAGCCGAACACTGAAGCTTTCTTT.

The chain carries TRBV5-1 and TRBJ2-7; 8 bases fit TRBD1. The CDR3 covers 16 residues. V was clipped by 0 bases and J by 4 bases; unmatched bases: 9. Germline V gene data show CDR1 as SGHRS and CDR2 as YFSETQ. CDR3 loop: CASSLDPDRAAYEQYF. DNA of the CDR3: TGCGCCAGCAGCTTGGACCCGGACAGGGCCGCATACGAGCAGTACTTC.

The chain combines TRBV4-3 with TRBJ2-2, with D possibly being TRBD2 (5 bases). Germline V gives CDR1 LGHNA, CDR2 YSLEER. V lost 3 bases, J lost 0 bases, and 8 bases lay in between. The CDR3 covers 15 residues. The CDR3 DNA reads as TGCGCCAGCAGCCAGGCGGACTCGAACACCGGGGAGCTGTTTTTT. Encoded protein: CASSQADSNTGELFF.

The chain combines TRBV7-2 with TRBJ1-1; TRBD1 aligns across 7 bases. The germline CDR1 and CDR2 sequences are SGHTA and FQGNSA. V shed 1 base, J shed 5 bases, and the junction held 7 bases outside the gene matches. The CDR3 contains 15 residues. The CDR3 spells CASSLVFRGNTEAFF. The CDR3 region has the DNA TGTGCCAGCAGCTTAGTGTTCAGGGGGAATACTGAAGCTTTCTTT.

The rearrangement uses TRBV3-1 (or the pseudogene TRBV3-2) and TRBJ2-5, with 9 nucleotides matching TRBD2. CDR3 length: 16 residues. Germline assignment: CDR1 LGHDT and CDR2 YNNKEL (reference sequence). V lost 1 base, J lost 4 bases, and 7 bases stayed unmatched. The CDR3: CASSQGSSGVPETQYF. CDR3 sequence (DNA): TGTGCCAGCAGCCAAGGGTCTAGCGGGGTGCCAGAGACCCAGTACTTC.

The chain is built from TRBV5-5 and TRBJ1-2; D ambiguous. The CDR3 extends over 16 amino acids. V was shortened by 0 bases and J by 8 bases, with 20 bases between the two germline ends. Per the germline V gene, CDR1 is SGHKS and CDR2 is YYEKEE (reference sequence). CDR3 sequence (DNA): TGTGCCAGCAGCTTGGTGTTGAGGCAGGCCGGGGTAGGCTACACCTTC. Amino acids: CASSLVLRQAGVGYTF.

This chain uses TRBV7-9 with TRBJ1-2, with D tentatively TRBD1 (6 bases). The V end was cut by 5 bases, the J end by 2 bases, with 15 bases between. The V gene's germline CDR1 is SEHNR and CDR2 FQNEAQ (reference sequence). The CDR3 is made up of 15 amino acids. In DNA, the CDR3 is TGTGCCAGCAGCCCCGAGGGGGAAAGGAACTATGGCTACACCTTC. Its protein product is CASSPEGERNYGYTF.

The V gene is TRBV7-9, the J gene TRBJ1-5; 7 nucleotides align to TRBD1. Germline CDR1 reads SEHNR; CDR2 reads FQNEAQ (reference sequence). The CDR3 is 14 amino acids. With V trimmed by 5 bases and J by 4 bases, 5 bases remained unmatched. The CDR3 sequence: CASSPGQPNQPQHF. CDR3 bases: TGTGCCAGCAGCCCGGGACAGCCTAATCAGCCCCAGCATTTT.

This chain connects TRBV6-5 to TRBJ2-7; D is perhaps TRBD1 (6 bases). The CDR3 has 15 amino acids. CDR1 is MNHEY and CDR2 is SVGAGI in the germline V gene. V was cut by 6 bases and J by 1 base, with 16 bases left in between. CDR3 nucleotides: TGTGCCAGCAGAGACACAGACAGGAGGTCCTACGAGCAGTACTTC. This codes for CASRDTDRRSYEQYF.

This sequence joins TRBV7-9 and TRBJ2-2, with D possibly being TRBD2 (6 bases). The CDR3 spans 15 residues. The germline V gene has CDR1 SEHNR and CDR2 FQNEAQ (reference sequence). The V end was cut by 6 bases, the J end by 6 bases, with 17 bases between. CDR3: CASRPSKAGPGELFF. The CDR3 coding sequence is TGTGCCAGCAGGCCATCCAAGGCGGGGCCCGGGGAGCTGTTTTTT.